These T cell receptor beta chains were read from a single sample in a study of blood T cells in healthy people across ages. TCRdb passed the 5' RACE reads through MiXCR, listing each CDR3 protein once. Of about 1.8 million distinct CDR3 sequences listed, roughly 49% are singletons. Sample: blood. The receptor source for this set is a woman between 35 and 50 years old in good health. CDR3s include the opening cysteine and the closing phenylalanine or tryptophan. A D gene is named only where the DNA matches it firmly. Size is stated for part of the rows, as once, few or many counts, or as a class when the clone is expanded.

clone size,J gene,D gene,V gene,CDR3 DNA,CDR3 protein
NA,TRBJ2-5,NA,TRBV6-5,TGTGCCAGCACGGAGCTCGGGGGCCATGCAGAGACCCAGTACTTC,CASTELGGHAETQYF
few,TRBJ2-1,NA,TRBV29-1,TGCAGCGTGGGCAGCGGCAATGAGCAGTTCTTC,CSVGSGNEQFF
NA,TRBJ2-5,NA,TRBV4-2,TGTGCCAGCAGCCAAATTGAGGGCGGAGAGACCCAGTACTTC,CASSQIEGGETQYF
few,TRBJ2-7,TRBD2,TRBV6-2/TRBV6-3,TGTGCCAGCAGTCCCCAGCGGGGGCCACCCTACGAGCAGTACTTC,CASSPQRGPPYEQYF
NA,TRBJ1-2,NA,TRBV7-2,TGTGCCAGCAGCTCCGGGACGGCTGACTATGGCTACACCTTC,CASSSGTADYGYTF
few,TRBJ2-4,NA,TRBV13,TGTGCCAGCAGCTTATCTGGGACCGAGAGGGTCCAGTACTTC,CASSLSGTERVQYF
few,TRBJ1-2,NA,TRBV20-1,TGCAGTGCTAGAGATCCGACAGTCCTATATGGCTACACCTTC,CSARDPTVLYGYTF
NA,TRBJ2-1,TRBD2,TRBV10-3,TGTGCCATCAGTGAGCGGGAAGCGGGGGGCTTGGGGAATGAGCAGTTCTTC,CAISEREAGGLGNEQFF
NA,TRBJ2-3,NA,TRBV4-1,TGCGCCAGCAGCCCAAGCGGAGGGGTCCCAGATACGCAGTATTTT,CASSPSGGVPDTQYF
few,TRBJ1-2,TRBD1,TRBV24-1,TGTGCCACCAGTGACCCGACAGGGCCGTTCGGCTACACCTTC,CATSDPTGPFGYTF
NA,TRBJ2-3,NA,TRBV20-1,TGCAGTGCTAGTAGGTCGTCAGGGACAGATACGCAGTATTTT,CSASRSSGTDTQYF
NA,TRBJ2-1,TRBD1,TRBV27,TGTGCCAGCAGTCTTCTTACTTCCGGGACAGGAATCTACAAGCAGTTCTTC,CASSLLTSGTGIYKQFF